The sequence of this T cell receptor beta chain was determined in a study of metastatic and nonmetastatic thyroid tumors. Turning to the study itself: Thyroid patients, malignant and benign, had repertoires compared across blood and tumor or nodule tissue. Findings and caveats of the study: Reportedly, malignant thyroid tumors had significantly higher TCR beta diversity than benign nodules, in blood and tumor.

This clone was counted at least ten times. The antigen remains undetermined. Thyroid surgery took place with no prior treatment in any patient. Authors' methods: Across clinicopathological groups, CDR3 differences served as the basis for building a distant-metastasis classifier for papillary thyroid cancer. TCRdb reanalyzed the PCR reads with MiXCR. TCRdb assigned the V and J calls; the authors' analysis was not used. The sample lists approximately 12,000 clones, roughly 21% seen once, with approximately 15% in the top ten. What was sequenced was adjacent normal tissue. This sequence was found in a female donor with papillary thyroid cancer or a benign thyroid nodule (not recorded which). Some clones in this sample may be carry-over from other donors' samples.

CDR3 DNA: TGTGCCAGCAGCCCCGCTGGGCGGGAGGGCCACAATGAGCAGTTCTTC. It yields the protein CASSPAGREGHNEQFF. The chain employs TRBV13 and TRBJ2-1, with 9 bases fitting TRBD2. This CDR3 is 16 amino acids long. The germline CDR1 and CDR2 sequences are PRHDT and FYEKMQ (reference sequence). J was trimmed by 5 bases and V by 5 bases; bases with no gene match: 10.